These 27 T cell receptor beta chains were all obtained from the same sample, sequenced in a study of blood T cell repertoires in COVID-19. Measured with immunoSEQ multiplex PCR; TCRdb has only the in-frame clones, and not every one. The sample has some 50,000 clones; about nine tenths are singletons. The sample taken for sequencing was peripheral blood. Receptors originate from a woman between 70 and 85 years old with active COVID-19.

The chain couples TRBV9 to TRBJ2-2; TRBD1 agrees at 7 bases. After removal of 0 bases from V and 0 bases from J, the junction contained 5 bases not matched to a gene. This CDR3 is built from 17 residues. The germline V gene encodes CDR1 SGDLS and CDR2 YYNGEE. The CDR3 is CASSVEYGTANTGELFF. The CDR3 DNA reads TGTGCCAGCAGCGTAGAGTATGGGACAGCGAACACCGGGGAGCTGTTTTTT.

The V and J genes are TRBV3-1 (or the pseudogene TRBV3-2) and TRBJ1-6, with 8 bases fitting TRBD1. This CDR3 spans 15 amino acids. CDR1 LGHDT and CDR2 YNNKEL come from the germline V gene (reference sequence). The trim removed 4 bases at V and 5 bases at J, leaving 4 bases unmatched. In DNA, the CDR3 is TGTGCCAGCAGCCCCCGGGACAGGAATAATTCACCCCTCCACTTT. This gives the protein CASSPRDRNNSPLHF.

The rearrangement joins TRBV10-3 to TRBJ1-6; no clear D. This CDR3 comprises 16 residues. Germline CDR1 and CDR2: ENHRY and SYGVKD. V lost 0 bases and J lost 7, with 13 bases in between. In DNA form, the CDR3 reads TGTGCCATCAGTGAGTCGATTTCAGGCGGGAATTCACCCCTCCACTTT. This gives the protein CAISESISGGNSPLHF.

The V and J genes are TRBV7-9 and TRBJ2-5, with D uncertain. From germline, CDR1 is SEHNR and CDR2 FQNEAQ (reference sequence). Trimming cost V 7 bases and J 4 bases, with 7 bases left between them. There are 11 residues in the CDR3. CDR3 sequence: CASIRAETQYF. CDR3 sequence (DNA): TGTGCCAGCATAAGAGCAGAGACCCAGTACTTC.

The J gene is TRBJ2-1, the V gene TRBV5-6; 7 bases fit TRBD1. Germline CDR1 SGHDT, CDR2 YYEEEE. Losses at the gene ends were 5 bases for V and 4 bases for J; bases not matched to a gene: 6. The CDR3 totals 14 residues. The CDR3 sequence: CASRAGQAYNEQFF. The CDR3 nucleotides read TGTGCCAGCAGAGCCGGACAGGCATACAATGAGCAGTTCTTC.

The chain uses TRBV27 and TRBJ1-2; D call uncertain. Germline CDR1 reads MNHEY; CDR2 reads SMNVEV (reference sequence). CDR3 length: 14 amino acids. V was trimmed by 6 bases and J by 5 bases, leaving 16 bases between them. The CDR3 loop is CASSPRDEWYGYTF. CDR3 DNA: TGTGCCAGCAGCCCGCGGGATGAATGGTATGGCTACACCTTC.

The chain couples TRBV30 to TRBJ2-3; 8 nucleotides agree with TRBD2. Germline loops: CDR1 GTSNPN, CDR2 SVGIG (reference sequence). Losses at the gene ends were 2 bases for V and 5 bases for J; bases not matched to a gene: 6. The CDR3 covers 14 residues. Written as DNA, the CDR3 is TGTGCCTGGAGTCCCGGGAGGGCCTTAGATACGCAGTATTTT. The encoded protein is CAWSPGRALDTQYF.

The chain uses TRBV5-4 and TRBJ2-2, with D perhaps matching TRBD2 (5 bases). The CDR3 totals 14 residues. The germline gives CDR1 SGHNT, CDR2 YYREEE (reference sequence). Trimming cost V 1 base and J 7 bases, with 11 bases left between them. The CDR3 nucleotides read TGTGCCAGCAGCTTGCGACGGGATAACGGGGAGCTGTTTTTT. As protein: CASSLRRDNGELFF.

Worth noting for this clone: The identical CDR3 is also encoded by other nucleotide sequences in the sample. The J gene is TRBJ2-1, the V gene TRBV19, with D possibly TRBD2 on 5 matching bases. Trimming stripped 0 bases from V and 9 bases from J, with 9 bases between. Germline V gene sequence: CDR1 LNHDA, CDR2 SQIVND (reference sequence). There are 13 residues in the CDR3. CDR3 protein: CASSIEGAGEQFF. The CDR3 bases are TGTGCCAGTAGTATAGAAGGCGCGGGTGAGCAGTTCTTC.

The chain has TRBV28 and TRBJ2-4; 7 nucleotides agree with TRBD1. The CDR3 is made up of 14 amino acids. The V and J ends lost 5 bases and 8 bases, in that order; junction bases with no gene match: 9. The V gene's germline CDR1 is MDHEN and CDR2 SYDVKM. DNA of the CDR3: TGTGCCAGCAGTCTTGAGACAGGGCAGGACATTCAGTACTTC. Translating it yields CASSLETGQDIQYF.

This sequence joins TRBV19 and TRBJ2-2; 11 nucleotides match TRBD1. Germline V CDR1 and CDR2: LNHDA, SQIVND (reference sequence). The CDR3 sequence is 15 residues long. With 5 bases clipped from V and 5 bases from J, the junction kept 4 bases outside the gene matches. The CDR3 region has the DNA TGTGCCAGTAGTCCCCGGGACAGGGGGACCGGGGAGCTGTTTTTT. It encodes CASSPRDRGTGELFF.

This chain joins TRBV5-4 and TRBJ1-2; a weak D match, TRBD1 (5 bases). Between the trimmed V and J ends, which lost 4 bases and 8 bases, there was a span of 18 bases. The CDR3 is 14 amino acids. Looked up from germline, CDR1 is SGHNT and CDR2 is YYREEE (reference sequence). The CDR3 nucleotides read TGTGCCAGCAGCCCAATGGCGGGGGGTTACGGCTACACCTTC. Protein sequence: CASSPMAGGYGYTF.

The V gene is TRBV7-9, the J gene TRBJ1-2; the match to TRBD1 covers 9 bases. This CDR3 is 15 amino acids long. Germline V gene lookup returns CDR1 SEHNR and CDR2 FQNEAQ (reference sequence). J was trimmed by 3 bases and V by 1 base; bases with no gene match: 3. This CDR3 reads CASSLGQGVDYGYTF. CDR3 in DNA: TGTGCCAGCAGCTTAGGACAGGGGGTCGACTATGGCTACACCTTC.

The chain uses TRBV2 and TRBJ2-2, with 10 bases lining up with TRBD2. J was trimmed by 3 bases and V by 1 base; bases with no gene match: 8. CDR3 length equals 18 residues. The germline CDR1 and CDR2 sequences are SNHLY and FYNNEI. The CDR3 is CASSEGGLAGAHTGELFF. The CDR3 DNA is TGTGCCAGCAGTGAAGGGGGGCTAGCGGGAGCTCACACCGGGGAGCTGTTTTTT.

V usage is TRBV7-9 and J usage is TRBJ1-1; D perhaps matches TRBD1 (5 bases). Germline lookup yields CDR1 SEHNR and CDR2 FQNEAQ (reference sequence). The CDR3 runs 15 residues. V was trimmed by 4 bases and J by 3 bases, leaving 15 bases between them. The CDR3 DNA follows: TGTGCCAGCAGCTCCAGTTCCCAGGGTCACACTGAAGCTTTCTTT. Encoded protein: CASSSSSQGHTEAFF.

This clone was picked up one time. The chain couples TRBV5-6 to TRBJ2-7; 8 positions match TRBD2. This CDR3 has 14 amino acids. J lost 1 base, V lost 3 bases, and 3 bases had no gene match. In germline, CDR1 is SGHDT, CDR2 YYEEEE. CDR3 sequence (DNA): TGTGCCAGCAGCTCGGGACTAGGTTCCTACGAGCAGTACTTC. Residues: CASSSGLGSYEQYF.

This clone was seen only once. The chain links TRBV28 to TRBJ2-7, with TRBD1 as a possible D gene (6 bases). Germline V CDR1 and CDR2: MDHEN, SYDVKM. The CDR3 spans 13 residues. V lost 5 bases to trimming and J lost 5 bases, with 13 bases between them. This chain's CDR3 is CASSPGTPNEQYF. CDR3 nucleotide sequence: TGTGCCAGCAGTCCCGGGACACCAAACGAGCAGTACTTC.

CDR3 region: CASSVQVNQPQHF. CDR3 nucleotides: TGTGCCAGCAGTGTACAAGTAAATCAGCCCCAGCATTTT. This chain joins TRBV27 and TRBJ1-5, with no clear D. Germline V gives CDR1 MNHEY, CDR2 SMNVEV (reference sequence). Trimming pared 5 bases from V and 4 bases from J, leaving 9 bases between. CDR3 size: 13 residues.

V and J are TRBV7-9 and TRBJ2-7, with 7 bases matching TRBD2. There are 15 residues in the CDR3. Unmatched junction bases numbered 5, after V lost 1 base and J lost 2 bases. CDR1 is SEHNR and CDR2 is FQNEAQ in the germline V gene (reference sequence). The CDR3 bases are TGTGCCAGCAGCTTAGTCGGAGCGGGACCCTACGAGCAGTACTTC. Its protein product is CASSLVGAGPYEQYF. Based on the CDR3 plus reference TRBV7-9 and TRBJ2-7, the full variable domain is DTGVSQNPRHKITKRGQNVTFRCDPISEHNRLYWYRQTLGQGPEFLTYFQNEAQLEKSRLLSDRFSAERPKGSFSTLEIQRTEQGDSAMYLCASSLVGAGPYEQYFGPGTRLTVT.

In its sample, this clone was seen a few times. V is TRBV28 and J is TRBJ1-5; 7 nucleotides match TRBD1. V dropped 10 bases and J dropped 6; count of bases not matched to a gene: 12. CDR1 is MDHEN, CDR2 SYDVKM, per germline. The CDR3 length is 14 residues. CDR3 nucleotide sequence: TGTGCCACCAAGCTACAGGGGAGTGGTCAGCCCCAGCATTTT. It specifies CATKLQGSGQPQHF.

This CDR3 is CAWSSGLAVLYNEQFF. CDR3 coding DNA: TGTGCCTGGAGTAGTGGGCTAGCGGTACTATACAATGAGCAGTTCTTC. This rearrangement joins TRBV30 to TRBJ2-1, with 7 positions matching TRBD2. This CDR3 comprises 16 residues. Germline V CDR1 and CDR2: GTSNPN, SVGIG (reference sequence). Trimming cost V 2 bases and J 4 bases; bases outside gene matches: 11.

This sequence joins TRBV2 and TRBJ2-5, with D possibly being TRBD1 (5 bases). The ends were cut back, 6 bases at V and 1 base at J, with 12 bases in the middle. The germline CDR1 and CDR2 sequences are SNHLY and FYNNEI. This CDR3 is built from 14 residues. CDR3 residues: CASRATVSQETQYF. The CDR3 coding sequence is TGTGCCAGCAGAGCGACAGTTTCCCAAGAGACCCAGTACTTC.

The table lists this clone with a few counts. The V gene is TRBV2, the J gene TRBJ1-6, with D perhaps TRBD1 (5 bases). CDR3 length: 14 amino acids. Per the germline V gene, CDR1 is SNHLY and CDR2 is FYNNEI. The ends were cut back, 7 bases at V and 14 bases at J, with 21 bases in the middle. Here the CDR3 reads CASTLGGAVVTLHF. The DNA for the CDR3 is TGTGCCAGCACTCTGGGAGGGGCCGTGGTCACCCTCCACTTT.

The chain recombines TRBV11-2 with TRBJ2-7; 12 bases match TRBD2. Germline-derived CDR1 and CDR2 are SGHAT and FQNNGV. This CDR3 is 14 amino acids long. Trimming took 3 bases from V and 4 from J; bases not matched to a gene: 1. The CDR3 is CASSFLAGGYEQYF. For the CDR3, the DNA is TGTGCCAGCAGCTTTCTAGCGGGAGGGTACGAGCAGTACTTC.

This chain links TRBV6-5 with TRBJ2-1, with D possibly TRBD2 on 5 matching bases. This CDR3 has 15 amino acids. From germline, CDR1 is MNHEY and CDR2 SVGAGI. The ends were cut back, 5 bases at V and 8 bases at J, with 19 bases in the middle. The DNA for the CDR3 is TGTGCCAGCAGTCCGGAGGACTGGGCATTGGATGAGCAGTTCTTC. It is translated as CASSPEDWALDEQFF.

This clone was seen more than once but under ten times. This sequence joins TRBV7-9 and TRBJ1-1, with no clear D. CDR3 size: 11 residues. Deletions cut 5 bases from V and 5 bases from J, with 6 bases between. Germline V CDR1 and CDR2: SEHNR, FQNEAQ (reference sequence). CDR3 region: CASSELTEAFF. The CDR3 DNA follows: TGTGCCAGCAGCGAGCTGACTGAAGCTTTCTTT.

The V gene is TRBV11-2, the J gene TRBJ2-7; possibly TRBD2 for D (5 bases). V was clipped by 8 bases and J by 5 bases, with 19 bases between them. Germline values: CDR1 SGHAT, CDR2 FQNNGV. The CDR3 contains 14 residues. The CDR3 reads CASSADGLGDEQYF. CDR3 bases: TGTGCCAGCTCCGCGGACGGACTGGGCGACGAGCAGTACTTC.